The 31 T cell receptor beta chains below were found in one sample sequenced in a study of control samples from healthy donors and cancer patients. Sequencing used immunoSEQ multiplex PCR; TCRdb keeps in-frame clones, though not all of them. The sample shows tens of thousands of clones, roughly 87% of them seen only once. The specimen sequenced was blood. These receptors all stem from a woman aged 50 to 65 in good health.

The chain uses TRBV11-2 and TRBJ2-1; no reliable D call. This CDR3 region has 14 residues. Germline assignment: CDR1 SGHAT and CDR2 FQNNGV. Trimming took 2 bases from V and 9 from J, leaving 14 bases between them. The CDR3 DNA is TGTGCCAGCAGCTTAAATAGTAGAGTGGGTGAGCAGTTCTTC. Residues: CASSLNSRVGEQFF.

The chain combines TRBV10-3 with TRBJ2-3; 8 bases fit TRBD2. Trimming cost V 3 bases and J 3 bases; bases outside gene matches: 8. The V gene's germline CDR1 is ENHRY and CDR2 SYGVKD. This CDR3 has 16 residues. CDR3 protein: CAISELAAWETDTQYF. CDR3 DNA sequence: TGTGCCATCAGTGAACTAGCGGCCTGGGAGACAGATACGCAGTATTTT.

The V and J genes are TRBV6-1 and TRBJ2-7; TRBD2 might be the D (5 bases). The germline V and J ends were trimmed by 2 bases and 1 base, with 9 bases remaining between them. CDR1 is MNHNS and CDR2 is SASEGT in the germline V gene. The CDR3 spans 14 residues. CDR3 bases: TGTGCCAGCAGTGAACTGGCGGGTTCCTACGAGCAGTACTTC. Protein sequence: CASSELAGSYEQYF.

J is TRBJ1-6 and V is TRBV7-2; D may be TRBD1 (5 bases). This CDR3 spans 17 amino acids. The V and J ends lost 10 bases and 3 bases respectively, with 22 bases between them. Germline CDR1 reads SGHTA; CDR2 reads FQGNSA. The CDR3 loop is CAIKVPGLRNYNSPLHF. CDR3 DNA sequence: TGTGCCATCAAAGTGCCGGGACTGAGGAACTATAATTCACCCCTCCACTTT.

V and J are TRBV2 and TRBJ1-3; 8 nucleotides match TRBD1. The V gene's germline CDR1 is SNHLY and CDR2 FYNNEI. CDR3 size: 13 residues. The V gene end was trimmed by 4 bases and the J gene end by 9 bases; junction bases not matched to a gene: 5. The CDR3 nucleotides are TGTGCCAGCAGTGTGGACAGGGAAGGCACCATATATTTT. Translation gives CASSVDREGTIYF.

The V call is TRBV5-1, the J call TRBJ2-5; TRBD1 might be the D (5 bases). The germline V gene encodes CDR1 SGHRS and CDR2 YFSETQ. V was shortened by 1 base and J by 5 bases, with 12 bases between the two germline ends. This CDR3 is built from 14 residues. The CDR3 region is CASSLSGGAETQYF. CDR3 DNA: TGCGCCAGCAGCTTGTCGGGTGGGGCTGAGACCCAGTACTTC.

The V and J genes are TRBV7-2 and TRBJ2-3; possible D gene TRBD1, 6 bases. The CDR3 runs 14 residues. Looked up from germline, CDR1 is SGHTA and CDR2 is FQGNSA. Trimming took off 1 base at V and 6 bases at J, with 11 bases between the two ends. For the CDR3, the DNA is TGTGCCAGCAGCTTAGATGCAGGGGCGGATACGCAGTATTTT. Protein sequence: CASSLDAGADTQYF.

The rearrangement uses TRBV25-1 and TRBJ1-4, with unresolved D. V lost 1 base, J lost 6 bases, and 6 bases lay in between. The CDR3 runs 13 residues. Germline V lookup: CDR1 MGHDK, CDR2 SYGVNS. The CDR3 nucleotides read TGTGCCAGCAGTGAATTAAGGGATGAAAAACTGTTTTTT. Translated, it gives CASSELRDEKLFF.

V gene TRBV7-2 combines with J gene TRBJ1-5, with 7 bases lining up with TRBD1. V trimming: 2 bases; J trimming: 3 bases; junction bases outside the gene matches: 4. Germline loops: CDR1 SGHTA, CDR2 FQGNSA. This CDR3 spans 15 amino acids. CDR3 in DNA: TGTGCCAGCAGCTTAACGACAGGGATCAATCAGCCCCAGCATTTT. This encodes CASSLTTGINQPQHF.

The chain joins TRBV28 to TRBJ1-1, with TRBD1 matching over 7 bases. Germline assignment: CDR1 MDHEN and CDR2 SYDVKM. The CDR3 contains 17 residues. V lost 1 base to trimming and J lost 0 bases; unmatched junction nucleotides: 8. This CDR3 reads CASSLSLRGLMNTEAFF. In DNA, the CDR3 is TGTGCCAGCAGTTTATCATTGAGGGGGCTGATGAACACTGAAGCTTTCTTT.

Only a few counts were recorded for this clone. The V gene is TRBV7-8, the J gene TRBJ2-2; the D is unclear. This CDR3 is built from 13 residues. Germline assignment: CDR1 SGHVS and CDR2 FQNEAQ. V dropped 5 bases and J dropped 3 bases, with 7 bases sitting between them. CDR3 residues: CASSNYDTGELFF. DNA for the CDR3: TGTGCCAGCAGCAACTATGACACCGGGGAGCTGTTTTTT.

The chain links TRBV5-1 to TRBJ2-7; D remains ambiguous. This CDR3 is 14 amino acids long. Germline CDR1 reads SGHRS; CDR2 reads YFSETQ. Trimming left V 2 bases short and J 0 bases short, with 9 bases between. CDR3 region: CASSFQESSYEQYF. CDR3 nucleotide sequence: TGCGCCAGCAGCTTCCAGGAGAGCTCCTACGAGCAGTACTTC.

This chain's CDR3 is CASNKPGTAYYEQYF. In DNA, the CDR3 is TGTGCCAGCAACAAACCCGGGACAGCCTACTACGAGCAGTACTTC. The rearrangement uses TRBV6-4 and TRBJ2-7, with TRBD1 identical over 7 bases. The CDR3 covers 15 residues. The germline V gene encodes CDR1 MRHNA and CDR2 SNTAGT. The V gene end was trimmed by 7 bases and the J gene end by 3 bases; junction bases not matched to a gene: 12.

The chain links TRBV6-6 to TRBJ2-7; a weak D match, TRBD2 (5 bases). The CDR3 covers 13 residues. V lost 10 bases and J lost 1, with 14 bases in between. Per the germline V gene, CDR1 is MNHNY and CDR2 is SVGAGI (reference sequence). The CDR3 sequence is CATSPGYSYEQYF. DNA of the CDR3: TGTGCCACCAGCCCGGGGTATTCCTACGAGCAGTACTTC.

In this sample, this clone turned up a few times. This chain links TRBV2 with TRBJ1-1, with a possible D match to TRBD1 (5 bases). The length of the CDR3 is 13 residues. The V and J ends lost 4 bases and 3 bases respectively, with 9 bases between them. Germline assignment: CDR1 SNHLY and CDR2 FYNNEI. CDR3: CASSGDGDTEAFF. CDR3 coding DNA: TGTGCCAGCAGTGGGGACGGGGACACTGAAGCTTTCTTT. Using reference TRBV2 and TRBJ1-1 for the parts outside the CDR3, the full variable domain is EPEVTQTPSHQVTQMGQEVILRCVPISNHLYFYWYRQILGQKVEFLVSFYNNEISEKSEIFDDQFSVERPDGSNFTLKIRSTKLEDSAMYFCASSGDGDTEAFFGQGTRLTVV.

The genes are TRBV27 and TRBJ2-7; D gene ambiguous. Per the germline V gene, CDR1 is MNHEY and CDR2 is SMNVEV (reference sequence). This CDR3 spans 19 amino acids. Trimming removed 6 bases from V and 4 bases from J, with 31 bases in between. The CDR3: CASRPTLQASLPNRYEQYF. The CDR3, as DNA: TGTGCCAGCAGGCCCACCCTCCAAGCCTCGTTGCCCAATCGGTACGAGCAGTACTTC.

V gene TRBV12-1 combines with J gene TRBJ2-1; the table names TRBD1, a call not compared with the DNA. TRBV12-1 is annotated as a pseudogene. This CDR3 is 15 amino acids long. DNA of the CDR3: TGTGCCAGCAGCGGGGGGACAGGAGGTGACAATGAGCAGTTCTTC. Translating it yields CASSGGTGGDNEQFF.

J is TRBJ2-3 and V is TRBV18; no definite D call. V was clipped by 10 bases and J by 0 bases, with 14 bases between them. Germline assignment: CDR1 KGHSH and CDR2 LQKENI. This CDR3 is built from 14 residues. As DNA, the CDR3 is TGTGCCACCTGTCAGCTTCCTAGCACAGATACGCAGTATTTT. It codes for CATCQLPSTDTQYF. Full variable domain (rest looked up from reference TRBV18 and TRBJ2-3): NAGVMQNPRHLVRRRGQEARLRCSPMKGHSHVYWYRQLPEEGLKFMVYLQKENIIDESGMPKERFSAEFPKEGPSILRIQQVVRGDSAAYFCATCQLPSTDTQYFGPGTRLTVL.

This clone showed up just once. This rearrangement joins TRBV11-2 to TRBJ2-5; D tentatively reads TRBD1 or TRBD2 (5 bases each). CDR3 size: 13 residues. V gave up 4 bases and J gave up 2 bases, with 8 bases separating them. CDR1 and CDR2 from the germline V gene are SGHAT and FQNNGV. CDR3 in amino acids: CASSWGIQETQYF. The CDR3 DNA reads TGTGCCAGCAGCTGGGGGATACAAGAGACCCAGTACTTC.

The chain is built from TRBV9 and TRBJ1-5, with TRBD1 matching over 11 bases. CDR3 length equals 16 residues. The ends lost 0 bases at V and 8 bases at J; junction bases unmatched: 7. The germline gives CDR1 SGDLS, CDR2 YYNGEE. CDR3 in DNA: TGTGCCAGCAGCGTAGGAGGGACAGGGGGAGGAGAGCCCCAGCATTTT. Translation gives CASSVGGTGGGEPQHF.

The rearrangement uses TRBV28 and TRBJ2-1, with 9 positions matching TRBD2. Per germline, CDR1 MDHEN and CDR2 SYDVKM. The CDR3 is 19 amino acids. V was clipped by 5 bases and J by 7 bases; unmatched bases: 21. For the CDR3, the DNA is TGTGCCAGCAGTGTCAGCGGGAGGTGGCGGCTAGCGTCCCGTAATGAGCAGTTCTTC. It specifies CASSVSGRWRLASRNEQFF.

In the case of this clone: This sample also contains other DNA sequences that code for the same CDR3. V gene TRBV20-1 combines with J gene TRBJ1-1; no clear D. The CDR3 has 10 amino acids. V lost 2 bases and J lost 5, with 3 bases in between. Germline values: CDR1 DFQATT, CDR2 SNEGSKA (reference sequence). The CDR3 bases are TGCAGTGCTAGATGGACTGAAGCTTTCTTT. It encodes CSARWTEAFF.

The V gene is TRBV29-1, the J gene TRBJ2-3, with 9 bases lining up with TRBD2. J gave up 4 bases and V 2 bases, and 10 bases lay outside the gene matches. The germline CDR1 and CDR2 sequences are SQVTM and ANQGSEA. CDR3 length: 16 amino acids. The CDR3 bases are TGCAGCGTTGAAACTGCGGGAGGGCCAAGGTCAGATACGCAGTATTTT. This translates into CSVETAGGPRSDTQYF.

The genes are TRBV4-1 and TRBJ1-2; D gene ambiguous. Germline values: CDR1 MGHRA, CDR2 YSYEKL. Trimming cost V 4 bases and J 0 bases, with 6 bases left between them. The length of the CDR3 is 13 residues. The CDR3 DNA reads as TGCGCCAGCAGCCGTTCACCTAACTATGGCTACACCTTC. This codes for CASSRSPNYGYTF.

The chain carries TRBV5-1 and TRBJ1-1; 10 bases fit TRBD1. The CDR3 is 16 amino acids. The junction had 3 bases not matched to a gene; V was cut back by 0 bases and J by 1 base. Germline CDR1 and CDR2: SGHRS and YFSETQ. CDR3 bases: TGCGCCAGCAGCTTGGTGGGACAGGGGAGGAACACTGAAGCTTTCTTT. Protein: CASSLVGQGRNTEAFF.

This chain joins TRBV19 and TRBJ1-1; no clear D. Deletions cut 7 bases from V and 6 bases from J, with 9 bases between. The CDR3 covers 11 residues. Germline CDR1 reads LNHDA; CDR2 reads SQIVND (reference sequence). CDR3 amino acids: CASIRVAEAFF. The CDR3 region has the DNA TGTGCCAGTATAAGGGTCGCTGAAGCTTTCTTT.

V usage is TRBV25-1 and J usage is TRBJ2-7; 9 nucleotides agree with TRBD1. V gave up 5 bases and J gave up 4 bases; unmatched junction bases: 6. This CDR3 comprises 14 residues. Per the germline V gene, CDR1 is MGHDK and CDR2 is SYGVNS. CDR3 sequence (DNA): TGTGCCAGCAGTAGGGACAGGGCCTCATACGAGCAGTACTTC. This codes for CASSRDRASYEQYF.

The rearrangement uses TRBV28 and TRBJ2-1, with 11 bases identical to TRBD2. Per the germline V gene, CDR1 is MDHEN and CDR2 is SYDVKM. This CDR3 is built from 15 residues. V was pared by 5 bases and J by 6 bases, with 6 bases of the junction left unmatched. As DNA, the CDR3 is TGTGCCAGCAGTAAACTAGCGGGAGTAATCAATGAGCAGTTCTTC. This encodes CASSKLAGVINEQFF.

The chain uses TRBV5-6 and TRBJ1-4; tentative D call: TRBD1 (5 bases). The CDR3 length is 14 residues. The germline CDR1 and CDR2 sequences are SGHDT and YYEEEE. The V end was cut by 1 base, the J end by 10 bases, with 14 bases between. CDR3 sequence (DNA): TGTGCCAGCAGCTTGCCCACTCAGGGAGGAAAACTGTTTTTT. It codes for CASSLPTQGGKLFF.

The CDR3 DNA sequence: TGTGCCAGCAGCGACGTAGGTGGATTTTACACCGGGGAGCTGTTTTTT. This translates into CASSDVGGFYTGELFF. The chain uses TRBV9 and TRBJ2-2; D gene uncertain. Per the germline V gene, CDR1 is SGDLS and CDR2 is YYNGEE. V dropped 3 bases and J dropped 3 bases, with 15 bases sitting between them. The CDR3 totals 16 residues. Filled out from reference TRBV9 and TRBJ2-2, the complete variable domain reads DSGVTQTPKHLITATGQRVTLRCSPRSGDLSVYWYQQSLDQGLQFLIQYYNGEERAKGNILERFSAQQFPDLHSELNLSSLELGDSALYFCASSDVGGFYTGELFFGEGSRLTVL.

V is TRBV10-1 and J is TRBJ2-7; D is perhaps TRBD1 (5 bases). Germline-derived CDR1 and CDR2 are WNHNN and SYGVQD (reference sequence). Trimming stripped 2 bases from V and 3 bases from J, with 8 bases between. This CDR3 has 13 residues. The chain's CDR3 is CASSENRLYEQYF. DNA of the CDR3: TGCGCCAGCAGTGAGAACAGGCTCTACGAGCAGTACTTC.